In its sample, the clone carrying this T cell receptor (beta chain) was seen a few times. Its target is unknown. TCRdb re-called the reads with MiXCR, one entry per CDR3 protein. The sample contains about 440,000 distinct CDR3 sequences, 25% to 40% of which appear only once. The data were obtained in a study of T cell repertoires in cytomegalovirus infection. Study overall: Public TCR beta signatures were indicative of both CMV infection and a matching HLA type.

Study-wide points: CMV carriers with the relevant HLA were identified by cumulative public TCR beta family frequency. In two of eight donors, the top clonotype was HLA-C-restricted CMV-specific.

Per germline, CDR1 SGHKS and CDR2 YYEKEE (reference sequence). Trimming took 0 bases from V and 2 from J, leaving 9 bases between them. The CDR3 sequence is 14 residues long. The chain is built from TRBV5-5 and TRBJ2-7; D tentatively reads TRBD1 or TRBD2 (6 bases each). Specimen: PBMCs. This receptor was identified in a human donor in good health (CMV status not recorded). Some clones in this sample may be carry-over from other donors' samples. CDR3 nucleotides: TGTGCCAGCAGCTTGGCGGGGGCCCCCTACGAGCAGTACTTC. Translation: CASSLAGAPYEQYF. The full variable domain, its missing parts supplied by reference TRBV5-5 and TRBJ2-7, is DAGVTQSPTHLIKTRGQQVTLRCSPISGHKSVSWYQQVLGQGPQFIFQYYEKEERGRGNFPDRFSARQFPNYSSELNVNALLLGDSALYLCASSLAGAPYEQYFGPGTRLTVT.